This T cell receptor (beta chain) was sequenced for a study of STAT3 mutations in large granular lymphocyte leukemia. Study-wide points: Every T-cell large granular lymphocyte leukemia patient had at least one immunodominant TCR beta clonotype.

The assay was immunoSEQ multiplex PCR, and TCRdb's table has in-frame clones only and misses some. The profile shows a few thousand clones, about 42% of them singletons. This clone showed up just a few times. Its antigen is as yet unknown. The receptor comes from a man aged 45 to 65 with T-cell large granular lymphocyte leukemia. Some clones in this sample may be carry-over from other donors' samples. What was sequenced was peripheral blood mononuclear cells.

CDR3 bases: TGTGCCAGCAGCTTGGCCCAGGGGGGAAACACCATATATTTT. It codes for CASSLAQGGNTIYF. The chain is built from TRBV5-6 and TRBJ1-3, with D perhaps TRBD1 (6 bases). The CDR3 runs 14 residues. The germline CDR1 and CDR2 sequences are SGHDT and YYEEEE. V was cut by 0 bases and J by 4 bases, with 8 bases left in between.